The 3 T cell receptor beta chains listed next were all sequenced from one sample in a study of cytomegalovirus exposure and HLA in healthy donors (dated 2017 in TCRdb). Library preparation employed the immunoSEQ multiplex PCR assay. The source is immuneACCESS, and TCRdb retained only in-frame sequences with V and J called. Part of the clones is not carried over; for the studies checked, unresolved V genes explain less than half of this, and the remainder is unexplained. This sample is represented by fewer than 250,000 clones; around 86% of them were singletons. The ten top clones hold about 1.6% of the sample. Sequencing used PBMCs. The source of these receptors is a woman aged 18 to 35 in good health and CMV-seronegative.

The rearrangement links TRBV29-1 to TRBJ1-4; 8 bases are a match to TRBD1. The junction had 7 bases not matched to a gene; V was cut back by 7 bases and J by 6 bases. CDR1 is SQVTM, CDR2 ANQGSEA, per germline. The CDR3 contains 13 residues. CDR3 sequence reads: CSARTGWDEKLFF. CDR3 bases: TGCAGCGCCCGGACAGGGTGGGATGAAAAACTGTTTTTT.

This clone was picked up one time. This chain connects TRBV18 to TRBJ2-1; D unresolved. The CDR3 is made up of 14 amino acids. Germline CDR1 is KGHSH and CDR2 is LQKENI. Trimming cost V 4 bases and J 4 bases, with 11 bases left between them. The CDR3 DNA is TGTGCCAGCTCACACCCGGAGCGATACAATGAGCAGTTCTTC. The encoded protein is CASSHPERYNEQFF.

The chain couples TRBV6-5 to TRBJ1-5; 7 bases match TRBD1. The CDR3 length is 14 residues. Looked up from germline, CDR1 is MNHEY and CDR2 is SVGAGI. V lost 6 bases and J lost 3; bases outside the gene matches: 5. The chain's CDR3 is CASSRQGYNQPQHF. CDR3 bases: TGTGCCAGCAGCCGACAGGGTTACAATCAGCCCCAGCATTTT.